Listed below are T cell receptor beta chains from one sample, sequenced in a study of vaccination effects on CD4 cells after COVID-19. These receptors are not linked to any known antigen. The repertoire was sequenced with immunoSEQ multiplex PCR; TCRdb's copy has only in-frame clones and lacks some. This sample has some 34,000 clones; approximately 82% occur once, and the top ten carry approximately 1.6%. Here the sequenced sample was CD4+ T cells from PBMCs cultured with HCoV-NL63 spike peptides, taken after COVID-19 vaccination. Receptor source: a human donor who received a COVID-19 vaccine. Some clones in this sample may be carry-over from other donors' samples. CDR3s include the opening cysteine and the closing phenylalanine or tryptophan. The D gene is left open where the match is weak.

-	TRBV7-2	TRBJ2-2	CASSSTYPPGELFF
-	TRBV30	TRBJ2-2	CAWSDVWSGELFF
TRBD1	TRBV5-1	TRBJ1-2	CASRPSGLGQLIYGYTF
-	TRBV2	TRBJ1-1	CASSLLADTEAFF
-	TRBV30	TRBJ1-4	CAWTGALSNEKLFF
-	TRBV28	TRBJ2-6	CASSLRGTGANVLTF
TRBD1	TRBV5-6	TRBJ2-5	CASSLGGTGGKETQYF
TRBD1	TRBV5-1	TRBJ2-1	CASNGQGYNEQFF
-	TRBV6-2/TRBV6-3	TRBJ1-5	CASSYSPDSGGQPQHF
-	TRBV10-2	TRBJ2-5	CASSVGTGRETQYF
TRBD1	TRBV7-2	TRBJ2-2	CASSLFETGNGGELFF
TRBD1	TRBV4-1	TRBJ1-1	CASSGFQGAIGTEAFF
-	TRBV2	TRBJ2-2	CASKWGGLELFF
TRBD1	TRBV5-1	TRBJ2-1	CASSRDRDYNEQFF
TRBD2	TRBV10-1	TRBJ2-3	CASSESLVGGTDTQYF
-	TRBV30	TRBJ1-6	CAWSTGPPGLHF
TRBD2	TRBV4-1	TRBJ2-3	CASSQEAGDTQYF
-	TRBV19	TRBJ1-4	CASNTGGSWEKLFF
TRBD1	TRBV24-1	TRBJ1-5	CATSGTGGQHQPQHF
TRBD1	TRBV19	TRBJ1-5	CASSIRTGGGQPQHF
-	TRBV7-9	TRBJ1-2	CASSLGADYGYTF
-	TRBV19	TRBJ2-5	CASSTTGLGETQYF
-	TRBV21-1	TRBJ1-2	CASSKAGQAHYGYTF
TRBD1	TRBV28	TRBJ1-3	CASSSGQRVSGNTIYF
-	TRBV19	TRBJ1-1	CATEKRYQWDTEAFF
-	TRBV5-5	TRBJ1-6	CASSLAIGAGNSPLHF
-	TRBV29-1	TRBJ1-2	CSVLHTEPNYGYTF
TRBD1	TRBV27	TRBJ1-2	CASRRTGGSPGYTF